Shown below are 18 T cell receptor beta chains from a single sample sequenced in a study of T cell responses to AZD1222 COVID-19 vaccine. Repertoires were generated with immunoSEQ multiplex PCR, while TCRdb's copy carries only in-frame clones and drops some. Of some 140,000 clones in the sample, approximately 86% were seen once. This sample comprised peripheral blood, obtained 28 days after the second AZD1222 dose. Receptors were obtained from an adult who received the AZD1222 COVID-19 vaccine.

This sequence joins TRBV6-6 and TRBJ2-5; 9 nucleotides line up with TRBD1. V dropped 7 bases and J dropped 5; count of bases not matched to a gene: 8. Germline V gene lookup returns CDR1 MNHNY and CDR2 SVGAGI (reference sequence). This CDR3 has 14 residues. The CDR3 nucleotides read TGTGCCAGCATCAAGGACAGGGGAGGGGAGACCCAGTACTTC. This sequence encodes CASIKDRGGETQYF.

The chain employs TRBV3-1 (or the pseudogene TRBV3-2) and TRBJ2-7, with 11 bases fitting TRBD2. CDR1 is LGHDT, CDR2 YNNKEL, per germline (reference sequence). V lost 4 bases, J lost 3 bases, and 5 bases stayed unmatched. This CDR3 is built from 15 residues. DNA for the CDR3: TGTGCCAGCAGCCTTGGGACTAGCGGCTACTACGAGCAGTACTTC. This translates into CASSLGTSGYYEQYF.

This clone was detected only once. This may come from a read error, since a much larger clone is one base off. The chain links TRBV4-2 to TRBJ2-2, with 8 bases identical to TRBD2. V lost 3 bases and J lost 6; bases outside the gene matches: 9. The CDR3 extends over 16 amino acids. Germline loops: CDR1 LGHNA, CDR2 YNFKEQ. The CDR3 reads CASSHARGGLSGELFF. The CDR3 coding sequence is TGTGCCAGCAGCCACGCCCGGGGGGGGTTGTCCGGGGAGCTGTTTTTT.

The DNA of the CDR3 is TGCGCCAGCAGCCATCCCGACAGGGATCAGTACTTC. This gives the protein CASSHPDRDQYF. The rearrangement uses TRBV4-1 and TRBJ2-7, with TRBD1 matching over 7 bases. Germline assignment: CDR1 MGHRA and CDR2 YSYEKL. The CDR3 totals 12 residues. The V and J ends lost 3 bases and 10 bases, in that order; junction bases with no gene match: 6.

CDR3 sequence reads: CASSQNTEAFF. In DNA, the CDR3 is TGCGCCAGCAGCCAGAACACTGAAGCTTTCTTT. The rearrangement links TRBV4-1 to TRBJ1-1; D gene uncertain. Trimming cost V 3 bases and J 1 base, with 0 bases left between them. This CDR3 spans 11 amino acids. Germline CDR1 is MGHRA and CDR2 is YSYEKL.

This chain connects TRBV7-8 to TRBJ2-1; 7 bases are a match to TRBD2. Trimming removed 5 bases from V and 5 bases from J; junction bases left unmatched: 9. Germline values: CDR1 SGHVS, CDR2 FQNEAQ. The CDR3 has 15 amino acids. CDR3 nucleotides: TGTGCCAGCAGCCCGCGGGAGAGCGGAGACAATGAGCAGTTCTTC. It specifies CASSPRESGDNEQFF.

The V and J genes are TRBV7-9 and TRBJ2-1; TRBD2 matches at 13 bases. V shed 2 bases, J shed 8 bases, and the junction held 3 bases outside the gene matches. The CDR3 runs 15 residues. Germline loops: CDR1 SEHNR, CDR2 FQNEAQ (reference sequence). The CDR3 region has the DNA TGTGCCAGCAGCTTAACTAGCGGGGGGGCTGATGAGCAGTTCTTC. Amino acids: CASSLTSGGADEQFF.

Note on this clone: Other nucleotide sequences in the sample specify the same CDR3. The V gene is TRBV5-1, the J gene TRBJ1-3; D call uncertain. This CDR3 spans 15 amino acids. Between the trimmed V and J ends, which lost 0 bases and 1 base, there was a span of 8 bases. Germline CDR1 is SGHRS and CDR2 is YFSETQ. As DNA, the CDR3 is TGCGCCAGCAGCTTGGTTGGGGAATCTGGAAACACCATATATTTT. Translation gives CASSLVGESGNTIYF.

J is TRBJ1-2 and V is TRBV28; 9 bases fit TRBD1. The junction had 7 bases not matched to a gene; V was cut back by 9 bases and J by 2 bases. The germline CDR1 and CDR2 sequences are MDHEN and SYDVKM. CDR3 length: 14 amino acids. The CDR3 is CASRSGTGNYGYTF. DNA for the CDR3: TGTGCCAGTCGGAGCGGGACAGGGAACTATGGCTACACCTTC.

The gene calls are TRBV3-1 (or the pseudogene TRBV3-2) and TRBJ1-1; no firm D call. Germline CDR1 and CDR2: LGHDT and YNNKEL (reference sequence). Trimming removed 7 bases at V and 4 bases at J, with 7 bases between. This CDR3 has 11 residues. This CDR3 reads CASIRATEAFF. In nucleotides, the CDR3 is TGTGCCAGCATCCGGGCCACTGAAGCTTTCTTT.

This clone showed up just once. The chain has TRBV28 and TRBJ2-7; D is perhaps TRBD1 (5 bases). CDR1 and CDR2 from the germline V gene are MDHEN and SYDVKM. Deletions cut 6 bases from V and 1 base from J, with 16 bases between. The CDR3 runs to 15 residues. CDR3 in DNA: TGTGCCAGCAGGTGGAGTTTGGGGCCATCCTACGAGCAGTACTTC. Protein: CASRWSLGPSYEQYF.

The rearrangement uses TRBV7-3 and TRBJ2-2; D ambiguous. Germline lookup yields CDR1 SGHTA and CDR2 FQGTGA. Trimming shortened V by 5 bases and J by 0 bases, and 4 bases separated the two germline ends. The CDR3 consists of 13 residues. CDR3 DNA sequence: TGTGCCAGCAGCCATCCGAACACCGGGGAGCTGTTTTTT. Amino acid sequence: CASSHPNTGELFF.

The chain uses TRBV9 and TRBJ2-5, with TRBD2 matching 13 bases. V gave up 4 bases and J gave up 4 bases; unmatched junction bases: 7. The CDR3 contains 16 residues. In germline, CDR1 is SGDLS, CDR2 YYNGEE. The CDR3 DNA follows: TGTGCCAGCAGCCCGGGACTAGCGGGGCCACGAGAGACCCAGTACTTC. It specifies CASSPGLAGPRETQYF.

About this clone itself: At one boundary the junction diverges from the germline segment, which might be a read error. V and J are TRBV5-1 and TRBJ1-1, with TRBD1 as a possible D gene (5 bases). The V gene's germline CDR1 is SGHRS and CDR2 YFSETQ. This CDR3 has 15 amino acids. CDR3: CASSLVGGLRTETFF. The CDR3 DNA is TGCGCCAGCAGCTTGGTTGGGGGTCTCCGGACTGAAACTTTCTTT.

The chain couples TRBV10-3 to TRBJ2-7; weak D call: TRBD1 (6 bases). CDR1 is ENHRY, CDR2 SYGVKD, per germline. This CDR3 contains 15 residues. V dropped 4 bases and J dropped 2 bases, with 15 bases sitting between them. CDR3 in amino acids: CAISGPGQDPYEQYF. The CDR3 nucleotides are TGTGCCATCAGTGGGCCGGGACAAGACCCCTACGAGCAGTACTTC.

This clone was observed a few times. J is TRBJ1-6 and V is TRBV5-4, with 9 nucleotides matching TRBD1. CDR1 and CDR2 (germline): SGHNT, YYREEE (reference sequence). This CDR3 region has 14 residues. V shed 5 bases, J shed 9 bases, and the junction held 6 bases outside the gene matches. The chain's CDR3 is CASRSGTGISPLHF. The DNA of the CDR3 is TGTGCCAGCAGGTCCGGGACAGGGATTTCACCCCTCCACTTT.

This sequence joins TRBV27 and TRBJ1-6; 10 nucleotides match TRBD1. Germline values: CDR1 MNHEY, CDR2 SMNVEV (reference sequence). The V gene end was trimmed by 4 bases and the J gene end by 10 bases; junction bases not matched to a gene: 7. The CDR3 is 15 residues long. In DNA form, the CDR3 reads TGTGCCAGCAGTTGGGACAGGGGACGAGGGTCACCCCTCCACTTT. Protein: CASSWDRGRGSPLHF.

This chain connects TRBV4-3 to TRBJ2-1, with 7 nucleotides matching TRBD2. Germline loops: CDR1 LGHNA, CDR2 YSLEER. The CDR3 has 17 residues. V trimming: 0 bases; J trimming: 9 bases; junction bases outside the gene matches: 14. The chain's CDR3 is CASSQDITGTTYFEQFF. For the CDR3, the DNA is TGCGCCAGCAGCCAAGACATAACCGGGACTACATACTTTGAGCAGTTCTTC.